This section outlines one TCR beta chain sequence together with its context. Its antigen is unknown. The data stem from a study of T cell responses to AZD1222 COVID-19 vaccine. General study findings and limits: No day 14 peak samples; only post-peak repertoires were characterized. Vaccine-related CD4 TCRs covered spike, predominating at 160-218 and 743-854. Reportedly, nearly half of unique spike TCRs recognized epitopes outside B.1.351/B.1.1.7 mutations. In a largely white British group with more females than males, clonal diversity was possibly underestimated.

The method was immunoSEQ multiplex PCR; TCRdb's version includes in-frame clones alone and lacks a portion of them. The sample includes some 150,000 clones, around nine tenths of them seen just once. Per germline, CDR1 SEHNR and CDR2 FQNEAQ (reference sequence). V was clipped by 0 bases and J by 2 bases, with 11 bases between them. The CDR3 runs to 15 residues. The clonotype originates from an adult in good health. Sample: peripheral blood, taken on day 0 of AZD1222 vaccination. The V call is TRBV7-9, the J call TRBJ2-7; D remains unclear. In nucleotides, the CDR3 is TGTGCCAGCAGCTTAGCCGGCCAGGAACCCTACGAGCAGTACTTC. Protein product: CASSLAGQEPYEQYF. Variable domain in full (rest from reference TRBV7-9 and TRBJ2-7): DTGVSQNPRHKITKRGQNVTFRCDPISEHNRLYWYRQTLGQGPEFLTYFQNEAQLEKSRLLSDRFSAERPKGSFSTLEIQRTEQGDSAMYLCASSLAGQEPYEQYFGPGTRLTVT.